The TCR beta chain under discussion was sequenced for a study of early T cells in non-severe SARS-CoV-2 infection. Notes on the study in general: A preference for anti-spike CD8 responses marked VDJdb matching, which missed private and CD4 specificities.

As for this clonotype: The antigen is not known.

Individual cDNA molecules received unique molecular identifiers during library preparation. TCRdb passed the 5' RACE reads through MiXCR, listing each CDR3 protein once. The table has tens of thousands of distinct CDR3 sequences, about 13% seen once. V lost 3 bases and J lost 4; bases outside the gene matches: 7. This CDR3 region has 15 residues. Germline V gene sequence: CDR1 SGHTA, CDR2 FQGNSA. V and J are TRBV7-2 and TRBJ2-3, with 7 nucleotides matching TRBD2. Sequences were obtained from whole blood. The clonotype comes from an adult who was a healthcare worker with PCR-confirmed SARS-CoV-2 infection or an uninfected control (not recorded which). The chain's CDR3 is CASSFIRGVPDTQYF. The CDR3 DNA sequence: TGTGCCAGCAGCTTTATCCGGGGGGTCCCAGATACGCAGTATTTT.